Each of the 17 T cell receptor beta chains below was sequenced from the same sample in a study of control samples from healthy donors and cancer patients. Some clones are missing from TCRdb's copy, which holds only in-frame ones; the method was immunoSEQ multiplex PCR. The profile shows fewer than 200,000 clones, about 94% of them singletons. The sequenced material came from blood. These receptors were taken from a woman between 55 and 75 years old in good health.

The chain joins TRBV3-1 (or the pseudogene TRBV3-2) to TRBJ1-4, with D uncertain. Germline V lookup: CDR1 LGHDT, CDR2 YNNKEL (reference sequence). The CDR3 is 17 residues long. Trimming cost V 3 bases and J 9 bases, with 23 bases left between them. The CDR3 sequence is CASSQGGYGVIMKKLFF. CDR3 nucleotide sequence: TGTGCCAGCAGCCAGGGCGGATATGGCGTTATAATGAAAAAACTGTTTTTT.

V is TRBV5-1 and J is TRBJ2-7, with TRBD1 matching over 7 bases. Looked up from germline, CDR1 is SGHRS and CDR2 is YFSETQ. CDR3 length equals 16 residues. With 4 bases clipped from V and 5 bases from J, the junction kept 15 bases outside the gene matches. The DNA of the CDR3 is TGCGCCAGCAGCCCGAAGACTACGACAGGGTTCAACGAGCAGTACTTC. The encoded protein is CASSPKTTTGFNEQYF.

The chain employs TRBV27 and TRBJ2-2; no definite D call. CDR3 length: 16 residues. Germline values: CDR1 MNHEY, CDR2 SMNVEV (reference sequence). V lost 2 bases to trimming and J lost 5 bases, with 15 bases between them. The CDR3 here is CASSLGPSWETGELFF. CDR3 bases: TGTGCCAGCAGTTTAGGACCATCCTGGGAAACCGGGGAGCTGTTTTTT.

V and J are TRBV30 and TRBJ1-2, with D possibly matching TRBD1 (5 bases). Per germline, CDR1 GTSNPN and CDR2 SVGIG (reference sequence). V was pared by 3 bases and J by 5 bases, with 13 bases between. CDR3 size: 13 residues. This CDR3 is CAWRQRGGYGYTF. The CDR3 DNA follows: TGTGCCTGGAGACAACGGGGGGGGTATGGCTACACCTTC.

This chain connects TRBV3-1 (or the pseudogene TRBV3-2) to TRBJ2-5; no clear D. Trimming left V 0 bases short and J 1 base short, with 12 bases between. From germline, CDR1 is LGHDT and CDR2 YNNKEL (reference sequence). The CDR3 length is 16 residues. The CDR3 is CASSQDLEFPQETQYF. The CDR3 DNA reads as TGTGCCAGCAGCCAAGATTTAGAGTTCCCCCAAGAGACCCAGTACTTC.

V is TRBV15 and J is TRBJ2-5; 7 bases are shared with TRBD1. The CDR3 covers 17 residues. Germline trimming cut 1 base from V and 5 bases from J; bases unmatched to any gene: 13. Germline V CDR1 and CDR2: LNHNV, YYDKDF (reference sequence). The chain's CDR3 is CATSRGSRITGAETQYF. The CDR3 DNA is TGTGCCACCAGCAGAGGCTCCCGAATTACAGGGGCGGAGACCCAGTACTTC.

This clone is a singleton in its sample. The gene calls are TRBV5-6 and TRBJ1-2; D possibly corresponds to TRBD1 (5 bases). This CDR3 has 13 residues. The V end was cut by 4 bases, the J end by 7 bases, with 14 bases between. CDR1 is SGHDT and CDR2 is YYEEEE in the germline V gene. CDR3 in amino acids: CASSLFAGGGYTF. The CDR3 region has the DNA TGTGCCAGCAGCCTGTTTGCGGGGGGTGGCTACACCTTC.

CDR3 sequence reads: CASRSSYNSPLHF. The CDR3 DNA reads TGTGCCAGCCGGAGCTCCTATAATTCACCCCTCCACTTT. This chain uses TRBV2 with TRBJ1-6, with D uncertain. The CDR3 loop spans 13 amino acids. V was shortened by 8 bases and J by 0 bases, with 5 bases between the two germline ends. Germline CDR1 SNHLY, CDR2 FYNNEI.

This rearrangement joins TRBV19 to TRBJ2-1; TRBD1 matches at 9 bases. The V gene end was trimmed by 3 bases and the J gene end by 4 bases; junction bases not matched to a gene: 4. Germline assignment: CDR1 LNHDA and CDR2 SQIVND (reference sequence). This CDR3 has 15 residues. CDR3 bases: TGTGCCAGTAGTATTACGGGACAGGGATACAATGAGCAGTTCTTC. It encodes CASSITGQGYNEQFF. The full variable domain, its missing parts supplied by reference TRBV19 and TRBJ2-1, is DGGITQSPKYLFRKEGQNVTLSCEQNLNHDAMYWYRQDPGQGLRLIYYSQIVNDFQKGDIAEGYSVSREKKESFPLTVTSAQKNPTAFYLCASSITGQGYNEQFFGPGTRLTVL.

The rearrangement joins TRBV5-6 to TRBJ1-6; D gene uncertain. This CDR3 has 16 amino acids. Trimming stripped 0 bases from V and 3 bases from J, with 10 bases between. Germline-derived CDR1 and CDR2 are SGHDT and YYEEEE. The CDR3 coding sequence is TGTGCCAGCAGCTTGGAGGGCACCCGCTATAATTCACCCCTCCACTTT. Translating gives CASSLEGTRYNSPLHF.

The chain combines TRBV5-1 with TRBJ2-3, with TRBD2 matching over 7 bases. This CDR3 contains 16 residues. Germline V lookup: CDR1 SGHRS, CDR2 YFSETQ. V lost 3 bases to trimming and J lost 5 bases; unmatched junction nucleotides: 12. In DNA, the CDR3 is TGCGCCAGCAGCTCAACCGGGACTACACTGGGAGATACGCAGTATTTT. Protein: CASSSTGTTLGDTQYF.

This chain's CDR3 is CASSPAAGVNQPQHF. CDR3 in DNA: TGCGCCAGCAGCCCGGCGGCAGGGGTCAATCAGCCCCAGCATTTT. This chain joins TRBV5-1 and TRBJ1-5; maybe TRBD1 (6 bases). The germline gives CDR1 SGHRS, CDR2 YFSETQ. This CDR3 is built from 15 residues. The V and J ends lost 4 bases and 3 bases respectively, with 14 bases between them.

This chain uses TRBV18 with TRBJ1-4, with D perhaps matching TRBD1 (5 bases). Trimming took off 2 bases at V and 6 bases at J, with 7 bases between the two ends. The CDR3 is 13 amino acids. The germline V gene encodes CDR1 KGHSH and CDR2 LQKENI. The DNA of the CDR3 is TGTGCCAGCTCACCAGGGACCGATGAAAAACTGTTTTTT. Translation gives CASSPGTDEKLFF.

The chain recombines TRBV29-1 with TRBJ1-2; tentatively, D is TRBD1 (6 bases). CDR1 SQVTM and CDR2 ANQGSEA come from the germline V gene. Trimming cost V 4 bases and J 5 bases, with 14 bases left between them. The CDR3 totals 13 residues. CDR3 residues: CSVVTGRGYGYTF. The CDR3 DNA sequence: TGCAGCGTTGTTACAGGGAGGGGGTATGGCTACACCTTC. The full variable domain, rest sourced from reference TRBV29-1 and TRBJ1-2, is SAVISQKPSRDICQRGTSLTIQCQVDSQVTMMFWYRQQPGQSLTLIATANQGSEATYESGFVIDKFPISRPNLTFSTLTVSNMSPEDSSIYLCSVVTGRGYGYTFGSGTRLTVV.

The J gene is TRBJ1-1, the V gene TRBV7-2; D unresolved. The CDR3 is 13 amino acids. Germline V gene data show CDR1 as SGHTA and CDR2 as FQGNSA. Trimming shortened V by 5 bases and J by 3 bases, and 10 bases separated the two germline ends. CDR3 loop: CASSIGRDTEAFF. DNA for the CDR3: TGTGCCAGCAGCATAGGGAGGGACACTGAAGCTTTCTTT.

The CDR3 sequence is CASSEGGRNLYGYTF. CDR3 nucleotides: TGTGCCAGCAGTGAAGGAGGGAGAAACCTCTATGGCTACACCTTC. V and J are TRBV2 and TRBJ1-2, with D unclear. The CDR3 spans 15 residues. Trimming stripped 1 base from V and 4 bases from J, with 13 bases between. Germline loops: CDR1 SNHLY, CDR2 FYNNEI.

The chain combines TRBV3-1 (or the pseudogene TRBV3-2) with TRBJ1-2; D is perhaps TRBD1 (5 bases). CDR3 length equals 14 residues. V was shortened by 7 bases and J by 4 bases, with 16 bases between the two germline ends. The germline gives CDR1 LGHDT, CDR2 YNNKEL (reference sequence). The CDR3 region is CASTQGGQRYGYTF. The CDR3 coding sequence is TGTGCCAGCACCCAGGGAGGGCAGCGCTATGGCTACACCTTC.